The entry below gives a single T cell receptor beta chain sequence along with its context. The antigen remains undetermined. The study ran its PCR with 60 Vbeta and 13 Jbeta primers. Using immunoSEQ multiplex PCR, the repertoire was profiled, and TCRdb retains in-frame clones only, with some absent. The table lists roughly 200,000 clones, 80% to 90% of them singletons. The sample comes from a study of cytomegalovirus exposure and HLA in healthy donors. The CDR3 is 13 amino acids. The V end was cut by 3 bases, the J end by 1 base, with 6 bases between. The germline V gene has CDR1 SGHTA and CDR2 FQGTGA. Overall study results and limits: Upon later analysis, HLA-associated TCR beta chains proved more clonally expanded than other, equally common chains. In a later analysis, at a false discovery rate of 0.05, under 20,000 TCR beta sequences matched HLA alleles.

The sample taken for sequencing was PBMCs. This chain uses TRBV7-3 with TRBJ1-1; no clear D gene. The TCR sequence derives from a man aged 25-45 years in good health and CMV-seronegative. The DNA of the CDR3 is TGTGCCAGCAGCTTTGGAGGGAACACTGAAGCTTTCTTT. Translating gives CASSFGGNTEAFF.